Sequencing of this T cell receptor beta chain was carried out in a study of T-cell memory formation after mild COVID-19. TCRdb processed the 5' RACE reads anew with MiXCR; each CDR3 protein has one entry. The top ten clones hold 22% of a sample with around 300,000 distinct CDR3 sequences, approximately 13% of them seen once. The CDR3 loop spans 15 amino acids. V was shortened by 5 bases and J by 2 bases, with 13 bases between the two germline ends. The sequenced material came from PBMCs or a T cell subset sorted from them (not recorded which). The TCR was taken from a man aged 18 to 29 who had mild COVID-19 (a few samples of this study predate the infection). Cell type and time point are not known. V gene TRBV12-3 or TRBV12-4 combines with J gene TRBJ2-1; maybe TRBD2 (6 bases). The CDR3 is CASSGSGRTYNEQFF. Written as DNA, the CDR3 is TGTGCCAGCAGTGGGAGCGGGCGTACCTACAATGAGCAGTTCTTC.